This entry lists 29 T cell receptor beta chains sequenced from one sample in a study of cytomegalovirus exposure and HLA in healthy donors. TCRdb's table, derived via immunoSEQ multiplex PCR, lists solely in-frame clones and lacks some. The profile shows roughly 59,000 clones, 85% to 95% of them singletons. Input material: PBMCs. The receptors originated from a man between 18 and 35 years old in good health and CMV-seropositive.

This sequence joins TRBV7-5 and TRBJ2-1; TRBD2, the table's D call, lacks a check against the DNA. TRBV7-5 constitutes a pseudogene. The CDR3 spans 16 residues. The CDR3 nucleotides read TGTGCCAGAAGCTTAGGTAGGCGGGTTGTCCTCAATGAGCAGTTCTTC. It yields the protein CARSLGRRVVLNEQFF.

This clone is a singleton in its sample. This chain joins TRBV27 and TRBJ1-2, with D unresolved. CDR1 and CDR2 from the germline V gene are MNHEY and SMNVEV (reference sequence). Trimming removed 4 bases from V and 1 base from J, with 13 bases in between. The CDR3 contains 15 residues. The CDR3 region is CASSSRPVINYGYTF. CDR3 DNA sequence: TGTGCCAGCAGTTCGCGCCCCGTTATTAACTATGGCTACACCTTC.

This chain joins TRBV2 and TRBJ2-2; no firm D call. Trimming pared 6 bases from V and 6 bases from J, leaving 11 bases between. In germline, CDR1 is SNHLY, CDR2 FYNNEI. CDR3 length: 13 residues. The CDR3 spells CASRRMSSGELFF. The CDR3 nucleotides read TGTGCCAGCAGGAGGATGTCTTCCGGGGAGCTGTTTTTT.

The chain carries TRBV27 and TRBJ2-3, with 10 bases lining up with TRBD2. CDR1 is MNHEY and CDR2 is SMNVEV in the germline V gene (reference sequence). There are 16 residues in the CDR3. After removal of 4 bases from V and 1 base from J, the junction contained 5 bases not matched to a gene. The CDR3 DNA follows: TGTGCCAGCAGTTGGTGGCTAGCGGGAGGCACAGATACGCAGTATTTT. Protein: CASSWWLAGGTDTQYF.

The chain employs TRBV19 and TRBJ1-1, with D tentatively TRBD1 (5 bases). This CDR3 is built from 15 residues. CDR1 and CDR2 from the germline V gene are LNHDA and SQIVND (reference sequence). V gave up 3 bases and J gave up 4 bases, with 15 bases separating them. In DNA form, the CDR3 reads TGTGCCAGTAGTATGGTGGGGACTCGTGGCACTGAAGCTTTCTTT. Translating it yields CASSMVGTRGTEAFF.

V is TRBV7-6 and J is TRBJ2-3, with 7 bases that match TRBD2. Germline lookup yields CDR1 SGHVS and CDR2 FNYEAQ. The CDR3 sequence is 16 residues long. J lost 0 bases, V lost 5 bases, and 8 bases had no gene match. The CDR3 DNA follows: TGTGCCAGCAGCCAAACTAGCGCTATTAGCACAGATACGCAGTATTTT. Protein: CASSQTSAISTDTQYF.

V usage is TRBV5-4 and J usage is TRBJ2-2; tentatively, D is TRBD2 (5 bases). The ends were cut back, 0 bases at V and 8 bases at J, with 11 bases in the middle. In germline, CDR1 is SGHNT, CDR2 YYREEE (reference sequence). The CDR3 has 14 residues. This CDR3 is CASSLAVSGGELFF. CDR3 DNA: TGTGCCAGCAGCTTGGCTGTCTCGGGGGGGGAGCTGTTTTTT.

This chain uses TRBV6-5 with TRBJ2-4; 9 bases map to TRBD1. V lost 2 bases to trimming and J lost 11 bases; unmatched junction nucleotides: 10. This CDR3 has 15 amino acids. The germline CDR1 and CDR2 sequences are MNHEY and SVGAGI. Here the CDR3 DNA reads TGTGCCAGCAGTTACCGGGGACAGGGAAGAGGGGTTCAGTACTTC. It is translated as CASSYRGQGRGVQYF.

This chain joins TRBV4-1 and TRBJ2-7, with 7 bases matching TRBD1. Losses at the gene ends were 5 bases for V and 0 bases for J; bases not matched to a gene: 10. Germline assignment: CDR1 MGHRA and CDR2 YSYEKL. The CDR3 contains 16 residues. The CDR3 DNA reads as TGCGCCAGCAGCACCCGGACAGGCAGCAACTCCTACGAGCAGTACTTC. It specifies CASSTRTGSNSYEQYF.

The chain has TRBV19 and TRBJ2-1; D ambiguous. Germline values: CDR1 LNHDA, CDR2 SQIVND (reference sequence). V lost 10 bases and J lost 9, with 13 bases in between. The length of the CDR3 is 11 residues. This chain's CDR3 is CATSLVGEQFF. CDR3 nucleotides: TGTGCCACCTCGCTAGTAGGTGAGCAGTTCTTC.

The rearrangement links TRBV20-1 to TRBJ2-7, with D hard to call. V was trimmed by 0 bases and J by 4 bases, leaving 4 bases between them. CDR3 length equals 11 residues. The germline gives CDR1 DFQATT, CDR2 SNEGSKA (reference sequence). The CDR3 sequence is CSARDVYEQYF. Written as DNA, the CDR3 is TGCAGTGCTAGAGATGTATACGAGCAGTACTTC.

This clone was seen a handful of times. The chain couples TRBV6-4 to TRBJ2-7, with 14 bases identical to TRBD2. The length of the CDR3 is 16 residues. Germline V gene lookup returns CDR1 MRHNA and CDR2 SNTAGT. The J segment lost 3 bases and the V segment lost 2 bases, leaving 3 bases of the junction unmatched. CDR3 in DNA: TGTGCCAGCAGTGACGTAGGGACTAGCGGGAGCTACGAGCAGTACTTC. It encodes CASSDVGTSGSYEQYF.

This sequence joins TRBV5-5 and TRBJ2-7; TRBD1 matches 11 bases. V dropped 0 bases and J dropped 2; count of bases not matched to a gene: 10. Germline CDR1 is SGHKS and CDR2 is YYEKEE (reference sequence). This CDR3 contains 18 residues. This CDR3 is CASSLAGSAGQGAYEQYF. Here the CDR3 DNA reads TGTGCCAGCAGCTTGGCAGGTTCGGCGGGACAGGGGGCCTACGAGCAGTACTTC.

This sequence joins TRBV27 and TRBJ1-2, with 8 bases that match TRBD1. Germline trimming cut 3 bases from V and 1 base from J; bases unmatched to any gene: 13. Looked up from germline, CDR1 is MNHEY and CDR2 is SMNVEV (reference sequence). This CDR3 contains 18 residues. The CDR3 protein is CASSFAVRQGRSNYGYTF. In nucleotides, the CDR3 is TGTGCCAGCAGTTTCGCAGTCAGACAGGGGAGGAGTAACTATGGCTACACCTTC.

This clone showed up just a few times. The chain employs TRBV6-1 and TRBJ2-7; perhaps TRBD1 as D (5 bases). CDR3 length equals 13 residues. V was shortened by 7 bases and J by 5 bases, with 15 bases between the two germline ends. The germline CDR1 and CDR2 sequences are MNHNS and SASEGT. The CDR3 loop reads CASILGDAHEQYF. For the CDR3, the DNA is TGTGCCAGCATCTTAGGGGATGCCCACGAGCAGTACTTC.

This chain uses TRBV7-3 with TRBJ2-3, with D possibly matching TRBD2 (6 bases). The CDR3 extends over 14 amino acids. V lost 0 bases to trimming and J lost 7 bases, with 11 bases between them. Germline V gene sequence: CDR1 SGHTA, CDR2 FQGTGA. CDR3 sequence reads: CASSLTTGDYTQYF. The CDR3 DNA is TGTGCCAGCAGCTTAACTACGGGAGACTATACGCAGTATTTT.

The rearrangement joins TRBV7-3 to TRBJ1-5; no definite D call. V dropped 2 bases and J dropped 4 bases, with 12 bases sitting between them. Germline values: CDR1 SGHTA, CDR2 FQGTGA. This CDR3 contains 15 residues. CDR3 sequence: CASSLLGSGNQPQHF. The CDR3 DNA sequence: TGTGCCAGCAGCTTATTAGGATCGGGAAATCAGCCCCAGCATTTT.

The chain recombines TRBV6-4 with TRBJ2-2, with 10 bases fitting TRBD1. Germline V CDR1 and CDR2: MRHNA, SNTAGT. V dropped 6 bases and J dropped 5; count of bases not matched to a gene: 6. The CDR3 is 15 residues long. Here the CDR3 reads CASSAGTGETGELFF. DNA for the CDR3: TGTGCCAGCAGCGCCGGGACAGGGGAAACCGGGGAGCTGTTTTTT.

This chain uses TRBV11-3 with TRBJ2-1; 9 bases are a match to TRBD2. There are 16 residues in the CDR3. V lost 1 base and J lost 7; bases outside the gene matches: 8. Per germline, CDR1 SGHNT and CDR2 YENEEA. CDR3 loop: CASSLGGGLAGNEQFF. CDR3 bases: TGTGCCAGCAGCTTAGGGGGGGGGCTAGCGGGAAATGAGCAGTTCTTC.

The chain recombines TRBV23-1 with TRBJ2-1, with 8 bases identical to TRBD2. TRBV23-1 is placed among ORFs of uncertain function. The CDR3 runs 14 residues. J lost 5 bases, V lost 4 bases, and 4 bases had no gene match. The CDR3, as DNA: TGCGCCAGCAGTCTGCGGGAGGATCACAATGAGCAGTTCTTC. Translated, it gives CASSLREDHNEQFF.

The chain couples TRBV28 to TRBJ1-1; D may be TRBD1 (6 bases). Germline CDR1 MDHEN, CDR2 SYDVKM. The CDR3 covers 16 residues. The ends were cut back, 7 bases at V and 0 bases at J, with 18 bases in the middle. CDR3 sequence (DNA): TGTGCCAGCATCTTAGGGGGAGGGGGGTTGAACACTGAAGCTTTCTTT. It codes for CASILGGGGLNTEAFF.

J is TRBJ2-2 and V is TRBV9, with 9 bases identical to TRBD2. Per germline, CDR1 SGDLS and CDR2 YYNGEE. J gave up 5 bases and V 0 bases, and 8 bases lay outside the gene matches. This CDR3 is 17 amino acids long. The CDR3 reads CASSVGLAGHGTGELFF. The CDR3 region has the DNA TGTGCCAGCAGCGTAGGGCTAGCGGGACACGGTACCGGGGAGCTGTTTTTT.

The rearrangement uses TRBV27 and TRBJ2-3; the D gene is possibly TRBD2 (7 bases). V gave up 3 bases and J gave up 2 bases, with 15 bases separating them. Germline-derived CDR1 and CDR2 are MNHEY and SMNVEV (reference sequence). The CDR3 has 16 amino acids. The CDR3 sequence is CASSFSPAGATDTQYF. The DNA for the CDR3 is TGTGCCAGCAGTTTCTCCCCGGCGGGGGCCACAGATACGCAGTATTTT.

The chain joins TRBV5-1 to TRBJ2-7; perhaps TRBD1 as D (6 bases). Germline-derived CDR1 and CDR2 are SGHRS and YFSETQ. This CDR3 is built from 13 residues. Deletions cut 4 bases from V and 3 bases from J, with 11 bases between. The CDR3 here is CASSTDRNYEQYF. CDR3 DNA sequence: TGCGCCAGCAGCACGGACAGAAACTACGAGCAGTACTTC.

The J gene is TRBJ2-1, the V gene TRBV6-5; D perhaps matches TRBD1 (6 bases). The V gene's germline CDR1 is MNHEY and CDR2 SVGAGI. The CDR3 totals 15 residues. V was trimmed by 4 bases and J by 5 bases, leaving 15 bases between them. CDR3 in amino acids: CASSSTEQGNNEQFF. For the CDR3, the DNA is TGTGCCAGCAGTTCCACCGAACAGGGAAACAATGAGCAGTTCTTC.

This rearrangement joins TRBV30 to TRBJ2-2; D unresolved. Trimming took 0 bases from V and 2 from J, leaving 4 bases between them. The CDR3 has 13 amino acids. Germline-derived CDR1 and CDR2 are GTSNPN and SVGIG (reference sequence). The CDR3 DNA sequence: TGTGCCTGGAGTGTTCTAAACACCGGGGAGCTGTTTTTT. Amino acid sequence: CAWSVLNTGELFF.

The chain joins TRBV10-3 to TRBJ1-2, with D perhaps matching TRBD1 (5 bases). Germline V gene lookup returns CDR1 ENHRY and CDR2 SYGVKD. The CDR3 contains 16 residues. Trimming took 2 bases from V and 0 from J, leaving 13 bases between them. CDR3 nucleotides: TGTGCCATCAGTGAGGGGAGGGGTAGAGCTAACTATGGCTACACCTTC. As protein: CAISEGRGRANYGYTF.

CDR3 in amino acids: CASSSGTDYGYTF. The CDR3 DNA reads TGTGCCAGCAGCTCCGGGACAGACTATGGCTACACCTTC. The chain has TRBV5-8 and TRBJ1-2, with TRBD1 identical over 7 bases. The CDR3 is made up of 13 amino acids. Unmatched junction bases numbered 2, after V lost 3 bases and J lost 3 bases. CDR1 SGHTS and CDR2 YDEGEE come from the germline V gene.

The J gene is TRBJ2-3, the V gene TRBV7-3; the D gene is possibly TRBD2 (5 bases). V lost 5 bases and J 2 bases, leaving 17 bases between the germline ends. CDR1 SGHTA and CDR2 FQGTGA come from the germline V gene. The CDR3 loop spans 16 amino acids. CDR3 sequence reads: CASSRSGTVNTDTQYF. CDR3 coding DNA: TGTGCCAGCAGCCGGTCGGGAACGGTTAACACAGATACGCAGTATTTT.